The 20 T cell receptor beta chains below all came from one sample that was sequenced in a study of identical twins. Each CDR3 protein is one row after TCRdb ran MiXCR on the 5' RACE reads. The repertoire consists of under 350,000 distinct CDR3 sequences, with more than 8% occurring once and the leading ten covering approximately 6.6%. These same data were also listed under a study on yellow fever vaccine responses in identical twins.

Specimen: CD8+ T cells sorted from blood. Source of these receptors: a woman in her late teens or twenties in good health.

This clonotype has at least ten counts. The CDR3 region is CASSRRELTEAFF. The CDR3 nucleotides are TGTGCCAGCAGCCGTCGAGAGTTGACTGAAGCTTTCTTT. This sequence joins TRBV11-2 and TRBJ1-1; D ambiguous. The CDR3 is made up of 13 amino acids. Trimming cost V 5 bases and J 5 bases, with 12 bases left between them. Germline V gene lookup returns CDR1 SGHAT and CDR2 FQNNGV. The variable domain in full, with the rest retrieved from reference TRBV11-2 and TRBJ1-1, is EAGVAQSPRYKIIEKRQSVAFWCNPISGHATLYWYQQILGQGPKLLIQFQNNGVVDDSQLPKDRFSAERLKGVDSTLKIQPAKLEDSAVYLCASSRRELTEAFFGQGTRLTVV.

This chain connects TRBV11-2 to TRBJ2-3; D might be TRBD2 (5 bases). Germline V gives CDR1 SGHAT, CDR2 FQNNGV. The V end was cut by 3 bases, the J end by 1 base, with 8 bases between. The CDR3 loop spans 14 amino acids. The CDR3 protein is CASSFRSGTDTQYF. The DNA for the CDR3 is TGTGCCAGCAGCTTTCGTAGCGGCACAGATACGCAGTATTTT.

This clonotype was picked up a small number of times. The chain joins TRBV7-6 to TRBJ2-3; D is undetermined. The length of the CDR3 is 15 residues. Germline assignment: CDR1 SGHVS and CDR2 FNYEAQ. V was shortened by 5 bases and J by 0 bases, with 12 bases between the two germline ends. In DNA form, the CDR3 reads TGTGCCAGCAGCCGAGGACCAGAGAGCACAGATACGCAGTATTTT. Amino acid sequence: CASSRGPESTDTQYF.

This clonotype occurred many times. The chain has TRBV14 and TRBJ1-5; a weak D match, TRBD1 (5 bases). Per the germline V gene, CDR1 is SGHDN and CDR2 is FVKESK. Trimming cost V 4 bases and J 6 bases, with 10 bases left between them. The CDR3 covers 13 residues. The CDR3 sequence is CASSPRRGQPQHF. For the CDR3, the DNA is TGTGCCAGCAGCCCCCGAAGGGGTCAGCCCCAGCATTTT.

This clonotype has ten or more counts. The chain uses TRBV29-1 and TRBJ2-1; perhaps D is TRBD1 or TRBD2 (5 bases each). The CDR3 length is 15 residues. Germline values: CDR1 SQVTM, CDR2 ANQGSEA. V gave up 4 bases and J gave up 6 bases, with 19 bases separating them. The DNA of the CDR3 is TGCAGCGTTGGACGAGGGATTGATGGGGGCAATGAGCAGTTCTTC. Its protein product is CSVGRGIDGGNEQFF.

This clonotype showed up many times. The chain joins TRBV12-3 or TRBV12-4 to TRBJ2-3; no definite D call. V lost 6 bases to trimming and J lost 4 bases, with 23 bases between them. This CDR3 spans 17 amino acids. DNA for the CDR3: TGTGCCAGCAGCTCTACCGATCCGCCGCCACCCTCAGATACGCAGTATTTT. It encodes CASSSTDPPPPSDTQYF.

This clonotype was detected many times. CDR3 in DNA: TGTGCCAGCAGCTTGAAGCGGGAGTCCTACAATGAGCAGTTCTTC. Its translation is CASSLKRESYNEQFF. V usage is TRBV5-4 and J usage is TRBJ2-1, with 8 bases fitting TRBD2. This CDR3 is 15 amino acids long. Trimming took 1 base from V and 1 from J; bases not matched to a gene: 1. CDR1 is SGHNT and CDR2 is YYREEE in the germline V gene (reference sequence).

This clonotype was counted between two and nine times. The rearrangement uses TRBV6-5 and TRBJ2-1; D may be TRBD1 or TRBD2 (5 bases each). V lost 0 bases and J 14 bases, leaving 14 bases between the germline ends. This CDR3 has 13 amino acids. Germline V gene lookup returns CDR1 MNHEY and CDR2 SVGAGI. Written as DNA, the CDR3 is TGTGCCAGCAGTTACTCGAGGGGAGAGGGTGAGTTCTTC. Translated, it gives CASSYSRGEGEFF.

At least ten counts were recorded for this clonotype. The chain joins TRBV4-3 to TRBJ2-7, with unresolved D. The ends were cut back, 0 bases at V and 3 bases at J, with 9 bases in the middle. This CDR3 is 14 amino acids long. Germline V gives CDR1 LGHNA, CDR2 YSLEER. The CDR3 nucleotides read TGCGCCAGCAGCCAAGATCTTGGTAGCTACGAGCAGTACTTC. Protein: CASSQDLGSYEQYF.

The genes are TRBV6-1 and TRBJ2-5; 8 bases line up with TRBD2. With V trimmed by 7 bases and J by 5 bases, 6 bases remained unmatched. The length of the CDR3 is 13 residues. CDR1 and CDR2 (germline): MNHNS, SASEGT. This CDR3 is CASTNGGEETQYF. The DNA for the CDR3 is TGTGCCAGCACCAACGGGGGGGAGGAGACCCAGTACTTC.

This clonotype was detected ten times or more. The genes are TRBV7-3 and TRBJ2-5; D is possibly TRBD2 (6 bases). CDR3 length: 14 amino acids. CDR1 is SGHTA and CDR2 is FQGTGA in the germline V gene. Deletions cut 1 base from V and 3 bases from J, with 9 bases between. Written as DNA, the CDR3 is TGTGCCAGCAGCTTAAGCGGGACCAAAGAGACCCAGTACTTC. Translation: CASSLSGTKETQYF.

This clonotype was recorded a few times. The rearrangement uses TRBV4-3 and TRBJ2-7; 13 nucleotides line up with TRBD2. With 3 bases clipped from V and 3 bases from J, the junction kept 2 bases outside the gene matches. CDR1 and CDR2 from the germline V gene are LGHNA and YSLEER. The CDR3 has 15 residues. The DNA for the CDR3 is TGCGCCAGCAGCCACGGGACTAGCGGGGACTACGAGCAGTACTTC. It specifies CASSHGTSGDYEQYF.

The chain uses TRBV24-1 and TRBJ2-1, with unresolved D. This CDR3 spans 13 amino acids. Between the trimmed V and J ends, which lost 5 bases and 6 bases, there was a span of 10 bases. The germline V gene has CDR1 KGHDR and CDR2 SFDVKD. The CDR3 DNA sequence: TGTGCCACCAGTGGTCTAGTGTTCAATGAGCAGTTCTTC. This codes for CATSGLVFNEQFF.

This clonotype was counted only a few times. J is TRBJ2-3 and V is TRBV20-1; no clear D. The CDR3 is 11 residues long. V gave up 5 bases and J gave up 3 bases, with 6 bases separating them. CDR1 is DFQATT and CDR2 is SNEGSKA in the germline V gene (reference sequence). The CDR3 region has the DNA TGCAGTGCTCGGTGGACAGATACGCAGTATTTT. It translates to CSARWTDTQYF.

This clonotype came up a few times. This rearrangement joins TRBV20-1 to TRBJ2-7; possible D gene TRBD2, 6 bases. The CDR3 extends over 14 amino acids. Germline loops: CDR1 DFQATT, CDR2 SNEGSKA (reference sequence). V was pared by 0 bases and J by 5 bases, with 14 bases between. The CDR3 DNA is TGCAGTGCTAGAGAAGCGACTAGTATCCACGAGCAGTACTTC. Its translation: CSAREATSIHEQYF.

The CDR3 spells CASSVPAWSADTQYF. In DNA form, the CDR3 reads TGTGCCAGCAGTGTCCCGGCGTGGAGTGCAGATACGCAGTATTTT. The chain carries TRBV2 and TRBJ2-3; no definite D call. The CDR3 spans 15 residues. The V and J ends lost 4 bases and 4 bases respectively, with 15 bases between them. Germline CDR1 reads SNHLY; CDR2 reads FYNNEI.

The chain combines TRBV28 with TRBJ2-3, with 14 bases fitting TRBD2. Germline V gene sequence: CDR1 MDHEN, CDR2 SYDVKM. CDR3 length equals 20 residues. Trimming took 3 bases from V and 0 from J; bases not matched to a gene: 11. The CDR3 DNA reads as TGTGCCAGCAGTTTCGGCATAGGACTAGCGGGAGGTCCAAGCACAGATACGCAGTATTTT. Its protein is CASSFGIGLAGGPSTDTQYF.

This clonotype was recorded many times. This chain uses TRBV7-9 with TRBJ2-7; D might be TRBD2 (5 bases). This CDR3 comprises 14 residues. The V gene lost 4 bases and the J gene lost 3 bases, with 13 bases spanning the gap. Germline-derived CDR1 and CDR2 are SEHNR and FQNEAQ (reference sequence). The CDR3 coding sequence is TGTGCCAGCAGCTCGACCCTGGAGGACTACGAGCAGTACTTC. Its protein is CASSSTLEDYEQYF.

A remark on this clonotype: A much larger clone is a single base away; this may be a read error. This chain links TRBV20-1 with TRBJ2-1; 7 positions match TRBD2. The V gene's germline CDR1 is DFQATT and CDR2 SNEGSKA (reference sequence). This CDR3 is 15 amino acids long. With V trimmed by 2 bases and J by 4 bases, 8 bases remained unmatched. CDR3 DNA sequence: TGCAGTGCTAGATCATCGCTAGCGGTATACAATGAGCAGTTCTTC. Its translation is CSARSSLAVYNEQFF.

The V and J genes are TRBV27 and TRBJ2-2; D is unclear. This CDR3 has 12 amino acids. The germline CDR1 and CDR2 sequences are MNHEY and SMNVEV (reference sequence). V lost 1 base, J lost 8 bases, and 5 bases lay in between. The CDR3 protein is CASSLLGGELFF. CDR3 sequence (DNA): TGTGCCAGCAGTTTATTGGGAGGGGAGCTGTTTTTT.